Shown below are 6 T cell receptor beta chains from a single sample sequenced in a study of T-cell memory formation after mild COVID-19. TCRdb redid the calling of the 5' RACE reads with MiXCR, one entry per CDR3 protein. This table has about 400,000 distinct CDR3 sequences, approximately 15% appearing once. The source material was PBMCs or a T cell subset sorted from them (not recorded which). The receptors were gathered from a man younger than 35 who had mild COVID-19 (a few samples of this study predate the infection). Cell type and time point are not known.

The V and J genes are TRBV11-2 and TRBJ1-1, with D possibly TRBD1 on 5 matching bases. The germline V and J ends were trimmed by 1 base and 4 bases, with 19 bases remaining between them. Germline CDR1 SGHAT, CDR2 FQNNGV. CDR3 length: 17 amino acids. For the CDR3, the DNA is TGTGCCAGCAGCTTAGGGTCTTTGGGACTCCTGAGCACTGAAGCTTTCTTT. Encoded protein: CASSLGSLGLLSTEAFF. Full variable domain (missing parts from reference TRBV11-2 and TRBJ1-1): EAGVAQSPRYKIIEKRQSVAFWCNPISGHATLYWYQQILGQGPKLLIQFQNNGVVDDSQLPKDRFSAERLKGVDSTLKIQPAKLEDSAVYLCASSLGSLGLLSTEAFFGQGTRLTVV.

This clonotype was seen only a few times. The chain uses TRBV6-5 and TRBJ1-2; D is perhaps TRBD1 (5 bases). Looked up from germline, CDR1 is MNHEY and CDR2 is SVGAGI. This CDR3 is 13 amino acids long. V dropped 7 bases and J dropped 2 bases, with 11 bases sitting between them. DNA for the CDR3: TGTGCCAGCACCAATTGGGGGAACTATGGCTACACCTTC. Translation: CASTNWGNYGYTF.

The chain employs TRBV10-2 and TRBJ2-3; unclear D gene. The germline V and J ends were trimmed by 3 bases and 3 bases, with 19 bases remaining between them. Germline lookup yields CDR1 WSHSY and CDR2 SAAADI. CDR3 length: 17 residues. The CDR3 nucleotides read TGCGCCAGCAGTGATGCGTCCCGGCGGCCCCGAACAGATACGCAGTATTTT. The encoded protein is CASSDASRRPRTDTQYF.

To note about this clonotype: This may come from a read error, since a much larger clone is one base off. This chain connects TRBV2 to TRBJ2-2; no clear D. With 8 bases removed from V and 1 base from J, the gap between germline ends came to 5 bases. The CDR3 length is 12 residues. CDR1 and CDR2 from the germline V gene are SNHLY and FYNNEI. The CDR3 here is CASPGNTGELFF. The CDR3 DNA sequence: TGTGCCAGCCCCGGGAACACCGGGGAGCTGTTTTTT.

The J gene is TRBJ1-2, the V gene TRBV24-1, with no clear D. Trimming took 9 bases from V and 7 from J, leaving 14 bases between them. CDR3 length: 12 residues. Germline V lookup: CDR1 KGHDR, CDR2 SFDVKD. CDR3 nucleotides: TGTGCCACCTCCTCCGGGGTCGGTGGCTACACCTTC. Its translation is CATSSGVGGYTF.

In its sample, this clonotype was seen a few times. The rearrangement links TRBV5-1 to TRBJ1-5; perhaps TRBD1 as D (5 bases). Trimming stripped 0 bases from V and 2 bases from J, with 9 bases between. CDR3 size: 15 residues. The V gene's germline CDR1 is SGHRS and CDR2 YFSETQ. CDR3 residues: CASSLAQGGNQPQHF. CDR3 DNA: TGCGCCAGCAGCTTGGCCCAGGGAGGCAATCAGCCCCAGCATTTT.